Below, 20 T cell receptor beta chains from the same sample are listed, as sequenced in a study of T cells expressing NK-cell markers (dated by TCRdb to between 2020 and 2021). Libraries were made using 5' RACE. Instrument used: Illumina HiSeq 2000. TCRdb reprocessed the reads into one record per CDR3 protein sequence, lacking DNA. The sample's own table lists 150,000 or so distinct CDR3 sequences. The ten largest clonotypes hold less than 40% of the sample. Sequencing was done on a sample of blood T cells: a sorted CD56 or NKG2C T cell subset, CD4+ or CD8+ T cells, or bulk PBMC T cells (not recorded which). The receptors were gathered from a woman aged 45-65 years in good health. Donor details come from another sample of the same person, matched by shared clones.

The V gene is TRBV15, the J gene TRBJ2-1; there is no DNA to check the TCRdb D call of TRBD1. The CDR3 has 17 amino acids. Looked up from germline, CDR1 is LNHNV and CDR2 is YYDKDF (reference sequence). The CDR3 is CATSSGTDGFSYNEQFF. Supplemented by reference TRBV15 and TRBJ2-1, the full variable domain reads DAMVIQNPRYQVTQFGKPVTLSCSQTLNHNVMYWYQQKSSQAPKLLFHYYDKDFNNEADTPDNFQSRRPNTSFCFLDIRSPGLGDTAMYLCATSSGTDGFSYNEQFFGPGTRLTVL.

The chain links TRBV19 to TRBJ1-1; as DNA is missing, the TRBD1 call by TCRdb cannot be tested. The CDR3 has 17 amino acids. The germline gives CDR1 LNHDA, CDR2 SQIVND (reference sequence). The chain's CDR3 is CASSMAPAPDRNTEAFF.

The chain is built from TRBV6-6 and TRBJ1-6. The germline V gene encodes CDR1 MNHNY and CDR2 SVGAGI (reference sequence). CDR3 size: 13 residues. The CDR3 region is CASSYEGHSPLHF.

V usage is TRBV27 and J usage is TRBJ2-1. The CDR3 spans 12 residues. CDR1 MNHEY and CDR2 SMNVEV come from the germline V gene (reference sequence). CDR3 amino acids: CASSKGLEWQFF.

V usage is TRBV2 and J usage is TRBJ2-1. Per the germline V gene, CDR1 is SNHLY and CDR2 is FYNNEI. The CDR3 loop spans 15 amino acids. Here the CDR3 reads CACARSEEPIHEQFF.

The V call is TRBV2, the J call TRBJ2-2. The CDR3 is 12 amino acids. The germline V gene encodes CDR1 SNHLY and CDR2 FYNNEI. The CDR3 reads CASREATGELFF.

The chain is built from TRBV19 and TRBJ2-3; the D call from TCRdb, TRBD2, cannot be confirmed without DNA. The germline V gene has CDR1 LNHDA and CDR2 SQIVND (reference sequence). This CDR3 comprises 14 residues. Here the CDR3 reads CASKLWESTDTQYF.

This rearrangement joins TRBV12-3 or TRBV12-4 to TRBJ1-3. The CDR3 runs to 15 residues. The CDR3 here is CASSFGGSAGNTIYF.

V and J are TRBV2 and TRBJ1-5; the TRBD1 assignment by TCRdb is unverifiable without DNA. Germline V CDR1 and CDR2: SNHLY, FYNNEI. The length of the CDR3 is 15 residues. The CDR3 here is CASSELRVSNQPQHF.

The V and J genes are TRBV9 and TRBJ2-5; TCRdb's D gene call, TRBD2, goes unchecked for lack of DNA. There are 13 residues in the CDR3. In germline, CDR1 is SGDLS, CDR2 YYNGEE. The CDR3 reads CASRGSDQETQYF.

This chain links TRBV5-6 with TRBJ2-7; there is no DNA to check the TCRdb D call of TRBD2. Germline lookup yields CDR1 SGHDT and CDR2 YYEEEE. The CDR3 spans 16 residues. The chain's CDR3 is CASSMGAAGTSYEQYF.

This sequence joins TRBV11-3 and TRBJ2-1; TCRdb selects TRBD1, and the lack of DNA leaves this call unchecked. Germline lookup yields CDR1 SGHNT and CDR2 YENEEA. The length of the CDR3 is 15 residues. This CDR3 reads CASSWGTASYNEQFF.

The chain combines TRBV7-7 with TRBJ2-7; the D gene TCRdb calls, TRBD1, cannot be checked with no DNA. The length of the CDR3 is 15 residues. Germline V CDR1 and CDR2: SSHAT, FNYEAQ (reference sequence). CDR3 protein: CASSLGDGANYEQYF.

V and J are TRBV4-1 and TRBJ2-1; without DNA, the TCRdb call of TRBD2 cannot be checked. Germline V CDR1 and CDR2: MGHRA, YSYEKL. CDR3 length: 16 amino acids. This CDR3 reads CASSQPYVSGKNEQFF.

The CDR3 sequence: CASSQEASDTQYF. The V and J genes are TRBV3-1 and TRBJ2-3. The CDR3 is 13 residues long. Germline CDR1 reads LGHDT; CDR2 reads YNNKEL (reference sequence).

This chain uses TRBV14 with TRBJ2-1; with no DNA, the TCRdb D assignment of TRBD2 cannot be verified. Germline V gene data show CDR1 as SGHDN and CDR2 as FVKESK. This CDR3 has 13 residues. CDR3: CASSRAGYNEQFF.

V is TRBV7-9 and J is TRBJ2-3; the TCRdb call, TRBD2, lacks DNA for checking. The CDR3 runs to 16 residues. CDR1 and CDR2 from the germline V gene are SEHNR and FQNEAQ (reference sequence). The CDR3 is CASSGWGTDAADTQYF.

The chain employs TRBV4-1 and TRBJ2-1; the TRBD2 assignment by TCRdb is unverifiable without DNA. Germline lookup yields CDR1 MGHRA and CDR2 YSYEKL. This CDR3 contains 17 residues. CDR3 region: CASSQDSGQDPYNEQFF.

The gene calls are TRBV12-3 or TRBV12-4 and TRBJ2-3; TCRdb proposes TRBD2, but this gene call is untestable without DNA. The length of the CDR3 is 18 residues. This CDR3 is CASSLYGTSGEGGDTQYF.

The rearrangement links TRBV19 to TRBJ1-6. CDR3 length: 15 amino acids. CDR1 and CDR2 from the germline V gene are LNHDA and SQIVND (reference sequence). CDR3 loop: CASREQGGRDSPLHF.